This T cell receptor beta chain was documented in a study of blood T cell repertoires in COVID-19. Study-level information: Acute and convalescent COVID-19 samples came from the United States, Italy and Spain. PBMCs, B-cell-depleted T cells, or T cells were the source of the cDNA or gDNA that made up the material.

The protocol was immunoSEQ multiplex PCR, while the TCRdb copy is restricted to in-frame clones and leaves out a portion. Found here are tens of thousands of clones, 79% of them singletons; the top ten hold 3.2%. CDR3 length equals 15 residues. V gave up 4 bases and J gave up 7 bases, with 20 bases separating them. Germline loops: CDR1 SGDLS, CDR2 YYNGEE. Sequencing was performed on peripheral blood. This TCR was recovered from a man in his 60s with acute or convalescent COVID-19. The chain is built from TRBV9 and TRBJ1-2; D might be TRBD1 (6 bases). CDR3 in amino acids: CASSPVDGGAGGYTF. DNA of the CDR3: TGTGCCAGCAGCCCCGTAGATGGGGGGGCGGGTGGCTACACCTTC.